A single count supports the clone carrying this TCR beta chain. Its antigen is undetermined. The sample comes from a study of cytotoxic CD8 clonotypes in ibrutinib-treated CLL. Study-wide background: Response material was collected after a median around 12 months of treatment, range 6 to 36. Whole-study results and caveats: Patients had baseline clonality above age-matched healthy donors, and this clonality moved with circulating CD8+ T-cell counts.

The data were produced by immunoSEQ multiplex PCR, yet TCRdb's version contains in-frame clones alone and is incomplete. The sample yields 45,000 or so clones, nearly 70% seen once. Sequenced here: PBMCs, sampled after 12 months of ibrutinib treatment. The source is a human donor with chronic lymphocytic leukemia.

The CDR3 region has the DNA TGTGCCAGCAGTGAAGCGCGGGGGGACTCGTCTGAGCAGTTCTTC. It translates to CASSEARGDSSEQFF. The chain carries TRBV2 and TRBJ2-1; 8 bases fit TRBD2. After removal of 0 bases from V and 9 bases from J, the junction contained 7 bases not matched to a gene. Germline V gene lookup returns CDR1 SNHLY and CDR2 FYNNEI. This CDR3 contains 15 residues.